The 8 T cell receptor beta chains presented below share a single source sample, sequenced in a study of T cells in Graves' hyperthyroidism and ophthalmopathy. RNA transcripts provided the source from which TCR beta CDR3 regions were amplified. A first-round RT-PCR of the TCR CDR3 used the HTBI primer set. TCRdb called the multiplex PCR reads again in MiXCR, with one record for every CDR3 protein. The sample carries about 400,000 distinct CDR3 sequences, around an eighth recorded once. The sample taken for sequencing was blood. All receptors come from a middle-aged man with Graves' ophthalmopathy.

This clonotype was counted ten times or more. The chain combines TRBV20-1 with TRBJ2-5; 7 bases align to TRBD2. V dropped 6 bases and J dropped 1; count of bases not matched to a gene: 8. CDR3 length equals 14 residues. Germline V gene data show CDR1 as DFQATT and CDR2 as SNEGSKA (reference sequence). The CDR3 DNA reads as TGCAGTGCGGGTGAGGCTAGCGGCCAAGAGACCCAGTACTTC. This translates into CSAGEASGQETQYF.

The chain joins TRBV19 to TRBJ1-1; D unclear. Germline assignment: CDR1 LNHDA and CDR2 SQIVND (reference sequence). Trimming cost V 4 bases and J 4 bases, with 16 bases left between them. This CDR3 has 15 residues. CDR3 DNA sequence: TGTGCCAGTAGTAAAGTGGTGGCCCCGGGCACTGAAGCTTTCTTT. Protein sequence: CASSKVVAPGTEAFF.

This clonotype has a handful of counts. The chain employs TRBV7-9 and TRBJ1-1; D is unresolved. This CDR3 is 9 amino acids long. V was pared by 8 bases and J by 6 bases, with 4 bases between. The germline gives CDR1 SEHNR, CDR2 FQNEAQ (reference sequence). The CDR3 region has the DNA TGTGCCAGCTTGTCTGAAGCTTTCTTT. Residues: CASLSEAFF.

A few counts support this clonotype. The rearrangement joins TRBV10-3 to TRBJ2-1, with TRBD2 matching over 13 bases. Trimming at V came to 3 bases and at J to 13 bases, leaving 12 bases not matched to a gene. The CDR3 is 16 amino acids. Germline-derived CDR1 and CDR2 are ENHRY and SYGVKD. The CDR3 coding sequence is TGTGCCATCAGTGACAGACCGGGACTAGCGGGACGTGGACAGTTCTTC. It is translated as CAISDRPGLAGRGQFF.

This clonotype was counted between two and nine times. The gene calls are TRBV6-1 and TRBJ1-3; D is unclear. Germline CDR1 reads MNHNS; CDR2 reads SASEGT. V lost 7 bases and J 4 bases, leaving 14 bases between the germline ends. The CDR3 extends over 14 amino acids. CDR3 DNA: TGTGCCAGCAACAACCGTCGCTTCGGAAACACCATATATTTT. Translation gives CASNNRRFGNTIYF.

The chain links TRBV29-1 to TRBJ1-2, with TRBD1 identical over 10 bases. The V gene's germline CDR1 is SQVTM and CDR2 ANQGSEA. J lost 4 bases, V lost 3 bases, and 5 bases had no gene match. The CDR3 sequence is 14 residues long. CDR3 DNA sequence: TGCAGCGTTGAGCGGGACAGGGGCTCCTATGGCTACACCTTC. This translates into CSVERDRGSYGYTF.

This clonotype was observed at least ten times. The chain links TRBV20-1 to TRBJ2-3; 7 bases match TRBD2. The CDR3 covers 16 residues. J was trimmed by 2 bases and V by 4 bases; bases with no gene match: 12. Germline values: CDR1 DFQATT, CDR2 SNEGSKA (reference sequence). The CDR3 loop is CSAISALAEITDTQYF. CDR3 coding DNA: TGCAGTGCTATATCCGCTCTAGCGGAGATCACAGATACGCAGTATTTT.

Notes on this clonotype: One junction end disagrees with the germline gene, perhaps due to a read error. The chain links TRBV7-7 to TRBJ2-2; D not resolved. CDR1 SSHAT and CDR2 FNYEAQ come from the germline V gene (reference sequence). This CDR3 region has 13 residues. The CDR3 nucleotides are TGTGCTAGCAGCTCATCACGAGTGGGGGAGCTGTTTTTT. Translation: CASSSSRVGELFF.